This record concerns one T cell receptor beta chain sequence. Its antigen is currently unknown. Sequenced by immunoSEQ multiplex PCR; TCRdb stores in-frame clones only, minus some. The table records approximately 54,000 clones, roughly 90% of them present only once. The sample belongs to a study of cytomegalovirus exposure and HLA in healthy donors. Turning to the study itself: It was reported in a later analysis that the 100 to 150 validation repertoires used the same platform as the roughly 700 first-cohort repertoires. Study-level points and caveats: Most TCR sequences were seen very rarely across donors, but some public TCRs occurred in many.

The donors were in the approximately 120-subject validation cohort; that cohort was separate from the roughly 700-subject first cohort. The CDR3 runs to 14 residues. The germline V gene encodes CDR1 SGHRS and CDR2 YFSETQ. With 0 bases removed from V and 4 bases from J, the gap between germline ends came to 8 bases. This receptor was taken from a young woman in good health and CMV-seropositive. Sequences were obtained from PBMCs. The chain is built from TRBV5-1 and TRBJ1-5; D may be TRBD1 (6 bases). CDR3 sequence: CASSLGTANQPQHF. CDR3 sequence (DNA): TGCGCCAGCAGCTTGGGGACAGCGAATCAGCCCCAGCATTTT.